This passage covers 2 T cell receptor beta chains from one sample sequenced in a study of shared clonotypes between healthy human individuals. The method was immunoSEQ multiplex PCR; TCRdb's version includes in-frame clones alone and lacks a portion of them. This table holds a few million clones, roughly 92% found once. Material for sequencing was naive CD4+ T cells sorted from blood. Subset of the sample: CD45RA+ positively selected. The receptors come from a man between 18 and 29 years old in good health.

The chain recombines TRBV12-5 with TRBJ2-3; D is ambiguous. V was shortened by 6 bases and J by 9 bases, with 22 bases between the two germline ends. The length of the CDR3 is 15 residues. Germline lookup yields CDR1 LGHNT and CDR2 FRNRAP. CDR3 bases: TGTGCTAGTGGCCCGGGCCATCTAGTCTTCGGGACGCAGTATTTT. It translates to CASGPGHLVFGTQYF.

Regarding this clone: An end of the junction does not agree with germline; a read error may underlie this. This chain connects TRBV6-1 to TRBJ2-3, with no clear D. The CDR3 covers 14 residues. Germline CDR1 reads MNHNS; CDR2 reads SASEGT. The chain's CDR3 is CAGSENFFTDTQYF. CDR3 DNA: TGTGCCGGCAGTGAGAACTTTTTCACAGATACGCAGTATTTT.